A selection of T cell receptor beta chains follows, all from one sample in a study of T-cell memory formation after mild COVID-19. A single record per CDR3 protein comes from TCRdb applying MiXCR to the 5' RACE reads. The sample contains some 69,000 distinct CDR3 sequences, 16% of which appear only once. The sample consisted of PBMCs or a T cell subset sorted from them (not recorded which). These receptor sequences come from an adult woman who had mild COVID-19 (a few samples of this study predate the infection). Cell type and time point are not known. Each CDR3 is given with its conserved first and last residue. Fields, in order: V gene, D gene, J gene, clone size, CDR3 DNA, CDR3 protein. D genes are given only for firm matches. Only part of the rows carry a size: once, few, many, or a class if the clone is expanded.

>TRBV7-9|-|TRBJ2-1|-
TGTGCCAGCAGCCCCCAGGTAGCAAATGAGCAGTTCTTC
CASSPQVANEQFF
>TRBV24-1|TRBD2|TRBJ2-3|few
TGTGCCACCAGTGACCCTAAACGGACTAGCGGATACACAGATACGCAGTATTTT
CATSDPKRTSGYTDTQYF
>TRBV29-1|-|TRBJ2-2|few
TGCAGCGTTGTATCCGGGGCTCGTAACACCGGGGAGCTGTTTTTT
CSVVSGARNTGELFF
>TRBV20-1|TRBD2|TRBJ2-5|-
TGCAGTGCTAGAAGGCTAGCGGGAGGGTGGGCAGAGACCCAGTACTTC
CSARRLAGGWAETQYF
>TRBV20-1|-|TRBJ2-1|-
TGCAGTGCTAGAGATATAGCGGAGGGGAATGAGCAGTTCTTC
CSARDIAEGNEQFF
>TRBV7-8|TRBD2|TRBJ2-1|few
TGTGCCAGCAGCTTAGCGGTAGCGGGAGAGTATCATGAGCAGTTCTTC
CASSLAVAGEYHEQFF
>TRBV5-1|TRBD1|TRBJ1-1|few
TGCGCCAGCAGCCAGACAGGGGCGAACACTGAAGCTTTCTTT
CASSQTGANTEAFF
>TRBV7-9|-|TRBJ1-5|-
TGTGCCAGCAGCTTAGCGGACGCGAATCAGCCCCAGCATTTT
CASSLADANQPQHF
>TRBV4-1|TRBD1|TRBJ1-5|few
TGCGCCAGCAGCCAACCGGGACAGGGATCTCAGCCCCAGCATTTT
CASSQPGQGSQPQHF
>TRBV7-3|-|TRBJ2-3|few
TGTGCCAGCAGCTCGAACGGGGGCACAGATACGCAGTATTTT
CASSSNGGTDTQYF
>TRBV7-6|-|TRBJ2-7|-
TGTGCCAGCAGCTTATTTAAGGCGGGCTACGAGCAGTACTTC
CASSLFKAGYEQYF
>TRBV7-9|-|TRBJ2-1|few
TGTGCCAGCATGGACGTAAGGAGTATAGCCTACAATGAGCAGTTCTTC
CASMDVRSIAYNEQFF
>TRBV4-1|-|TRBJ2-7|-
TGCGCCAGCAGCCATGCTGGGGGACCCCTTTCCTACGAGCAGTACTTC
CASSHAGGPLSYEQYF
>TRBV11-1|-|TRBJ1-1|-
TGTGCCAGCAGTTTCACAGGGACGGGGACTGAAGCTTTCTTT
CASSFTGTGTEAFF
>TRBV7-9|-|TRBJ2-5|few
TGTGCCAGCAGCTACCCAGGCGGCCGTAAAGAGACCCAGTACTTC
CASSYPGGRKETQYF
>TRBV7-9|TRBD2|TRBJ2-1|few
TGTGCCAGCAGCCCCCGGACTAGTGGTTCCTACAATGAGCAGTTCTTC
CASSPRTSGSYNEQFF
>TRBV12-3/TRBV12-4|TRBD1|TRBJ1-1|few
TGTGCCACTCACAGGGGGAACACTGAAGCTTTCTTT
CATHRGNTEAFF
>TRBV6-1|-|TRBJ2-3|-
TGTGCCAGCAGTGAACCCCTGTGGGCAGATACGCAGTATTTT
CASSEPLWADTQYF
>TRBV10-3|-|TRBJ2-7|-
TGTGCCACCAATGGTGAGAGCTCCTACGAGCAGTACTTC
CATNGESSYEQYF
>TRBV7-9|-|TRBJ2-1|-
TGTGCCAGCAGCCACCTGGCGGCGGGGTACAATGAGCAGTTCTTC
CASSHLAAGYNEQFF
>TRBV12-3/TRBV12-4|TRBD1|TRBJ2-7|-
TGTGCCAGCAGTCCACCTCCGGGACAGGGGACCGACGAGCAGTACTTC
CASSPPPGQGTDEQYF
>TRBV10-3|-|TRBJ1-1|-
TGTGCCATTAGCCCCTGGGGTGACATGAACACTGAAGCTTTCTTT
CAISPWGDMNTEAFF
>TRBV12-3/TRBV12-4|-|TRBJ2-2|-
TGTGCCAGCAGACCTCCCTGGGGGACGAACACCGGGGAGCTGTTTTTT
CASRPPWGTNTGELFF
>TRBV7-9|-|TRBJ2-5|-
TGTGCCAGCAGCCCCCCATTGCGCCGCCAAGAGACCCAGTACTTC
CASSPPLRRQETQYF
>TRBV18|-|TRBJ1-1|-
TGTGCCAGCTCACCCGAGTGGACCTTCGAAGCTTTCTTT
CASSPEWTFEAFF
>TRBV4-1|TRBD1|TRBJ2-7|few
TGCGCCAGCAGCCAAGATGGACAGGATGGGAACTACGAGCAGTACTTC
CASSQDGQDGNYEQYF
>TRBV10-3|-|TRBJ1-1|-
TGTGCCATCAGTGAGTTAAGAGCCAACACTGAAGCTTTCTTT
CAISELRANTEAFF
>TRBV19|-|TRBJ1-1|-
TGTGCCAGTAGTACCCCGGGATCGAGTGAAGCTTTCTTT
CASSTPGSSEAFF
>TRBV11-3|TRBD2|TRBJ2-1|-
TGTGCCAGCAGCTCCCGCTACGAGACTAGCGGGAGGGGCTACAATGAGCAGTTCTTC
CASSSRYETSGRGYNEQFF
>TRBV12-3/TRBV12-4|TRBD2|TRBJ2-3|few
TGTGCCAGCAGTTCGACGACTAGCGTCACAGATACGCAGTATTTT
CASSSTTSVTDTQYF
>TRBV4-2|-|TRBJ2-1|-
TGTGCCAGCAGCCAAGAAGTCTCCTACTACAATGAGCAGTTCTTC
CASSQEVSYYNEQFF
>TRBV20-1|TRBD2|TRBJ2-7|many
TGCAGTGTCTCTAGCGGGGGTTACGAGCAGTACTTC
CSVSSGGYEQYF
>TRBV9|-|TRBJ2-5|few
TGTGCCAGTGGAACAGGGAGGGACCAGTACTTC
CASGTGRDQYF
>TRBV24-1|-|TRBJ2-1|few
TGTGCCACCAGTGATTCTCAGGACTTCCGATTCTTC
CATSDSQDFRFF
>TRBV6-5|-|TRBJ2-2|few
TGTGCCAGCAGTCCTCTAGCGATAGTCGGCACCGGGGAGCTGTTTTTT
CASSPLAIVGTGELFF
>TRBV7-8|TRBD2|TRBJ2-4|many
TGTGCCAGCAGCCGGGGGTTGCGGGAGGCCAAAAACATTCAGTACTTC
CASSRGLREAKNIQYF
>TRBV29-1|TRBD2|TRBJ2-3|few
TGCAGCGTGGATGGACTAGCGGGGGGGGCAGATACGCAGTATTTT
CSVDGLAGGADTQYF
>TRBV6-1|-|TRBJ2-5|few
TGTGCCAGCAGTGACGAAGCCGGGACTGACGGTTTTACCCAGTACTTC
CASSDEAGTDGFTQYF
>TRBV15|TRBD2|TRBJ2-7|few
TGTGCCACCAGTCAAGCGGGAGGGCCCTACGAGCAGTACTTC
CATSQAGGPYEQYF
>TRBV7-3|TRBD1|TRBJ2-1|few
TGTGCCAGCAGCTCCGGGACAGATTACAATGAGCAGTTCTTC
CASSSGTDYNEQFF